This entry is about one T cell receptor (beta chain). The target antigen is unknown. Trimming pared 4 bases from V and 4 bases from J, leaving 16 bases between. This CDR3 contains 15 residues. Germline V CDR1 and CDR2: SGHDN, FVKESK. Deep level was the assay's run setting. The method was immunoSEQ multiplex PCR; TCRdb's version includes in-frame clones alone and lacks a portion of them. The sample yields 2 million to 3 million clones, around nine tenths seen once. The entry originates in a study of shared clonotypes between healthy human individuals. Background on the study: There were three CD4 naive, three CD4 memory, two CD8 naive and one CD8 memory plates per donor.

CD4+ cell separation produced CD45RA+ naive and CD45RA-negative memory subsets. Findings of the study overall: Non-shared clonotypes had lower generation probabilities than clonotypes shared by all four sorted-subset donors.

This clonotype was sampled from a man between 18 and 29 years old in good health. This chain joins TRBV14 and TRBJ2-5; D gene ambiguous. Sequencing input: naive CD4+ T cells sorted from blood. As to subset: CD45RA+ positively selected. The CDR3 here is CASSPDEWWGETQYF. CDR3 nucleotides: TGTGCCAGCAGCCCCGACGAGTGGTGGGGAGAGACCCAGTACTTC.